Listed below are T cell receptor beta chains from one sample, sequenced in a study of metastatic and nonmetastatic thyroid tumors. TCRdb ran MiXCR on the PCR reads. The sample shows 35,000 to 40,000 clones, less than 25% of them seen only once. The sequenced material came from blood. The receptors derive from a female donor with papillary thyroid cancer or a benign thyroid nodule (not recorded which). Some clones in this sample may be carry-over from other donors' samples. Each CDR3 is given with its conserved first and last residue. D genes are given only for firm matches. For some rows the clone size is stated as once, few or many, or as a class when expanded; others skip it.

d_gene,abundance,j_gene,v_gene,CDR3nt,CDR3aa
NA,many,TRBJ1-5,TRBV19,TGTGCCAGTAGTATTGGGTATAGCAATCAGCCCCAGCATTTT,CASSIGYSNQPQHF
TRBD2,once,TRBJ2-7,TRBV20-1,TGCAGTGCTTCAGTACTAGCGGGAGTCGAGCAGTACTTC,CSASVLAGVEQYF
NA,NA,TRBJ1-1,TRBV7-3,TGTACCAGCAGCTTACGCGATGGGATCACTGAAGCTTTCTTT,CTSSLRDGITEAFF
NA,many,TRBJ1-5,TRBV20-1,TGCAGTGCTAGAGTGGACAGTGGCAATCAGCCCCAGCATTTT,CSARVDSGNQPQHF
NA,many,TRBJ2-1,TRBV20-1,TGCAGTGCTGGGTCGAACTCCTACAATGAGCAGTTCTTC,CSAGSNSYNEQFF
TRBD1,NA,TRBJ1-6,TRBV2,TGTGCCAGCAGTACGATCGGACAGGGAGTAGCATCACCCCTCCACTTT,CASSTIGQGVASPLHF
TRBD2,many,TRBJ2-5,TRBV10-2,TGCGCCAGCAGTGAGTCGCCGACTAGCGGGAGGGAGACCCAGTACTTC,CASSESPTSGRETQYF
TRBD2,many,TRBJ2-1,TRBV20-1,TGCAGTGCTAGCAGTGGGTTAGCGGGAGGGTACAACTCCTACAATGAGCAGTTCTTC,CSASSGLAGGYNSYNEQFF
TRBD1,few,TRBJ2-6,TRBV12-3/TRBV12-4,TGTGCCAGCAGGGACAGGGGGGGCTCTGGGGCCAACGTCCTGACTTTC,CASRDRGGSGANVLTF
TRBD1,many,TRBJ1-6,TRBV5-1,TGCGCCAGCAGCCAAGACCGGGACAGTAATTCACCCCTCCACTTT,CASSQDRDSNSPLHF
NA,many,TRBJ1-1,TRBV5-5,TGTGCCAGCAGCTTGGCACAGCTTGAAGCTTTCTTT,CASSLAQLEAFF
NA,NA,TRBJ2-2,TRBV7-2,TGTGCCAGCAGCTTGGGTTTAGGCACCGGGGAGCTGTTTTTT,CASSLGLGTGELFF
NA,NA,TRBJ1-1,TRBV27,TGTGCCAGCAGGTCTTTGGTACATCAGCTGCATATCTTT,CASRSLVHQLHIF
TRBD1,many,TRBJ1-1,TRBV11-2,TGTGCCAGCAGCTTTGGGACAGGGAATAGAGCCACTGAAGCTTTCTTT,CASSFGTGNRATEAFF
TRBD2,NA,TRBJ2-7,TRBV7-9,TGTGCCAGCAGCTTTAGCGGGGAGCAGTACTTC,CASSFSGEQYF
NA,many,TRBJ1-4,TRBV19,TGTGCCAGTAGTTTTGCAGGGCGGGACTCAAAACTGTTTTTT,CASSFAGRDSKLFF
NA,few,TRBJ2-1,TRBV15,TGTGCCACCAGCAGTTCGCGGAGATCACTGGACAGTGAGCAGTTCTTC,CATSSSRRSLDSEQFF
NA,many,TRBJ2-7,TRBV30,TGTGCCGCACAGGGGGCGGGAGGGCCTTACGAGCAGTACTTC,CAAQGAGGPYEQYF
NA,many,TRBJ2-5,TRBV19,TGTGCCAGTAGTAAGGGCGAGGGATGGGAGACCCAGTACTTC,CASSKGEGWETQYF
TRBD1,many,TRBJ1-1,TRBV10-3,TGTGCCACCACGGGACAGAAGAACACTGAAGCTTTCTTT,CATTGQKNTEAFF
NA,NA,TRBJ1-5,TRBV20-1,TGCAGTGCTAGACTGCCGGGGCATTCAGGCAATCAGCCCCAGCATTTT,CSARLPGHSGNQPQHF
NA,many,TRBJ2-3,TRBV5-1,TGCGCCAGCAGCCCAGGAGGTCCAAGTTCGGATACGCAGTATTTT,CASSPGGPSSDTQYF
NA,NA,TRBJ1-3,TRBV20-1,TGCAGTGCTAGGTACGGTTCTGGAAACACAATATATTTT,CSARYGSGNTIYF
NA,medium-sized,TRBJ1-4,TRBV6-1,TGTGCCAGCATCCCACAGGGTTCCCTTTCTAAAAAACTGTTTTTT,CASIPQGSLSKKLFF
NA,few,TRBJ2-2,TRBV28,TGTGCCAGCAGACCTGTGGAGTGGGCGAACACCTGGGAGCTGTTTTTT,CASRPVEWANTWELFF
TRBD1,NA,TRBJ2-7,TRBV5-1,TGCGCCAGCAGCTTGAGGGCCGGACAGGGGGAGCTTTACGAGCAGTACTTC,CASSLRAGQGELYEQYF
TRBD1,medium-sized,TRBJ1-5,TRBV6-1,TGTGCCAGCAGGCGACAGGGGGGACTGCCCCAGCATTTT,CASRRQGGLPQHF
NA,NA,TRBJ1-2,TRBV11-3,TGTGCCAGCAGCTCAGGGGCGCAAGGCTATGGCTACACCTTC,CASSSGAQGYGYTF
TRBD1,NA,TRBJ2-7,TRBV20-1,TGCAGTGCTAGCGATTTTGGGCAGGGGGCTTTCGAGCAGTACTTC,CSASDFGQGAFEQYF
NA,medium-sized,TRBJ2-7,TRBV6-1,TGTGCCAGCAGCAAGGAGCGGAACTACGAGCAGTACTTC,CASSKERNYEQYF
TRBD1,many,TRBJ1-4,TRBV28,TGTGCCAGCAGTTTGCTCACCGGGACAGGGCTGGAAAAACTGTTTTTT,CASSLLTGTGLEKLFF
NA,many,TRBJ2-1,TRBV7-2,TGTGCCAGCAGCCATCTAGTTTCCTACAATGAGCAGTTCTTC,CASSHLVSYNEQFF
NA,many,TRBJ2-3,TRBV7-9,TGTGCCGTACAGGGGACTAGCACAGATACGCAGTATTTT,CAVQGTSTDTQYF